This T cell receptor beta chain was sequenced for a study of molecular identifiers for immune sequencing clone quantification. Methods described previously, with TCR primers listed, were used for bulk TCR libraries. TCRdb re-analysed the PCR reads in MiXCR, keeping a single row per CDR3 protein. Counted here are approximately 630,000 distinct CDR3 sequences, about 25% occurring once; the ten biggest clones make up 0.78%. RNA fractions of 10%, 30% or 50% and about 18,000 to 1,000,000 sorted cells were the source of naive CD8 libraries. Researchers sorted naive CD8 T cells as cells that were CD8+CD4-CCR7+CD45RA+. In germline, CDR1 is MDHEN, CDR2 SYDVKM. This CDR3 region has 17 residues. Losses at the gene ends were 6 bases for V and 2 bases for J; bases not matched to a gene: 9. Points on this clonotype: Its antigen is undetermined.

General study points: Clonotypes topping 20 RNA copies carried over 97% of effector molecules but under 1% of naive ones.

The TCR comes from a human donor in good health. Some libraries in this study had Jurkat cell RNA spiked in. The material sequenced was naive CD8+ T cells from blood, with Jurkat cell RNA spiked in. Subset defined: FACS-sorted CD8+CD4-CCR7+CD45RA+ naive T cells. The V gene is TRBV28, the J gene TRBJ1-5, with 11 bases that match TRBD1. CDR3 in DNA: TGTGCCAGCAGATGGACAGGGGGCAATCAGGGCAATCAGCCCCAGCATTTT. Its protein is CASRWTGGNQGNQPQHF.